A single sample is the source of the 8 T cell receptor beta chains below, sequenced in a study of beta chain features in type 1 diabetes (dated by TCRdb to about 2018). The method was the immunoSEQ multiplex PCR assay. All of the isolated RNA was reverse transcribed with the High Capacity cDNA Reverse Transcription Kit, so expressed TCRB transcripts were sequenced. TCRdb took over this immuneACCESS table, retaining in-frame rearrangements with V and J assigned. Such tables are incomplete; in checked studies, under half of the missing clones stem from an unresolved V gene, and the remainder is unexplained. The sample includes about 130,000 clones, with nearly 9.5% observed a single time. The ten largest clones represent about 0.61% of the sample. The material sequenced was central memory CD4+ T cells from blood. Receptor source: a man aged 18 to 35 in good health.

This clone appeared many times. The J gene is TRBJ2-2, the V gene TRBV7-9, with D possibly being TRBD1 (6 bases). The CDR3 contains 13 residues. V was cut by 2 bases and J by 7 bases, with 8 bases left in between. CDR1 SEHNR and CDR2 FQNEAQ come from the germline V gene (reference sequence). This CDR3 reads CASSLTGIGELFF. DNA of the CDR3: TGTGCCAGCAGCTTAACAGGGATCGGGGAGCTGTTTTTT.

This clone was detected once. The V and J genes are TRBV7-9 and TRBJ1-2, with 9 bases lining up with TRBD1. Germline V gene lookup returns CDR1 SEHNR and CDR2 FQNEAQ (reference sequence). The V segment lost 5 bases and the J segment 3 bases; nucleotides outside the gene matches: 10. This CDR3 comprises 16 residues. The CDR3 DNA reads as TGTGCCAGCAGCCGCCCGGGACAGGGATATGACTATGGCTACACCTTC. This codes for CASSRPGQGYDYGYTF.

This clone was detected a few times. Here the CDR3 reads CASSKRAGDGYTF. The CDR3 DNA reads TGTGCCAGTAGTAAACGTGCAGGGGACGGCTACACCTTC. The chain joins TRBV19 to TRBJ1-2, with D possibly matching TRBD1 (6 bases). The germline gives CDR1 LNHDA, CDR2 SQIVND (reference sequence). CDR3 length equals 13 residues. The ends were cut back, 4 bases at V and 8 bases at J, with 14 bases in the middle. The whole variable domain, remainder taken from reference TRBV19 and TRBJ1-2, is DGGITQSPKYLFRKEGQNVTLSCEQNLNHDAMYWYRQDPGQGLRLIYYSQIVNDFQKGDIAEGYSVSREKKESFPLTVTSAQKNPTAFYLCASSKRAGDGYTFGSGTRLTVV.

The chain couples TRBV6-4 to TRBJ2-5; D not certain. Germline CDR1 and CDR2: MRHNA and SNTAGT. CDR3 length equals 17 residues. With 1 base removed from V and 2 bases from J, the gap between germline ends came to 17 bases. For the CDR3, the DNA is TGTGCCAGCAGTGACTTGGTTGAGGTTGGCCTACAAGAGACCCAGTACTTC. It yields the protein CASSDLVEVGLQETQYF.

The CDR3 DNA sequence: TGTGCCAGCAGCTCCCGATCGATCCAGGGTCCTACCCAAGAGACCCAGTACTTC. Its translation is CASSSRSIQGPTQETQYF. J is TRBJ2-5 and V is TRBV11-2; weak D call: TRBD1 (5 bases). The CDR3 runs 18 residues. The germline V gene has CDR1 SGHAT and CDR2 FQNNGV. V dropped 4 bases and J dropped 1 base, with 22 bases sitting between them.

The V call is TRBV18, the J call TRBJ1-1; the match to TRBD1 covers 7 bases. V dropped 5 bases and J dropped 4; count of bases not matched to a gene: 7. Germline V gene sequence: CDR1 KGHSH, CDR2 LQKENI. The CDR3 loop spans 14 amino acids. The chain's CDR3 is CASSENRGSTEAFF. The CDR3 region has the DNA TGTGCCAGCTCAGAAAACAGGGGCTCCACTGAAGCTTTCTTT.

J is TRBJ2-7 and V is TRBV6-1; 7 bases align to TRBD1. The CDR3 has 13 residues. Germline loops: CDR1 MNHNS, CDR2 SASEGT. With V trimmed by 6 bases and J by 1 base, 3 bases remained unmatched. The CDR3 nucleotides read TGTGCCAGCAGCCGACAGGGATCCTACGAGCAGTACTTC. Its protein product is CASSRQGSYEQYF.

The V and J genes are TRBV4-2 and TRBJ2-1; the match to TRBD2 covers 15 bases. V dropped 3 bases and J dropped 8; count of bases not matched to a gene: 17. The germline gives CDR1 LGHNA, CDR2 YNFKEQ. The length of the CDR3 is 20 residues. In DNA form, the CDR3 reads TGTGCCAGCAGCCACTACCCCCCAGGGACTAGCGGGGGGCCCCTCCATGAGCAGTTCTTC. Translation: CASSHYPPGTSGGPLHEQFF.